These 7 T cell receptor beta chains were sequenced from one sample in a study of blood T cell repertoires in COVID-19. Repertoires were generated with immunoSEQ multiplex PCR, while TCRdb's copy carries only in-frame clones and drops some. The sample includes about 210,000 clones, around 86% of them seen just once. The sample comprised PBMCs or T cells enriched from blood (not recorded which). Source of these receptors: a man under 40 in a cohort exposed to, infected with or recovered from COVID-19 (not recorded which).

The V and J genes are TRBV27 and TRBJ2-1; TRBD2 is a possible D gene (5 bases). The CDR3 length is 15 residues. Germline lookup yields CDR1 MNHEY and CDR2 SMNVEV (reference sequence). The ends were cut back, 2 bases at V and 6 bases at J, with 14 bases in the middle. As DNA, the CDR3 is TGTGCCAGCAGTTTAGCTCTAGCCCCCTCCAATGAGCAGTTCTTC. This translates into CASSLALAPSNEQFF.

V usage is TRBV12-3 or TRBV12-4 and J usage is TRBJ2-1; possible D gene TRBD1, 6 bases. The CDR3 is made up of 11 amino acids. The V end lost 3 bases, the J end lost 10 bases, and 7 bases lay between the germline ends. This chain's CDR3 is CASSLGTEQFF. DNA for the CDR3: TGTGCCAGCAGTTTGGGGACAGAGCAGTTCTTC.

This clone was counted only a few times. V usage is TRBV7-2 and J usage is TRBJ1-6; no clear D gene. Trimming cost V 1 base and J 19 bases, with 23 bases left between them. CDR1 and CDR2 (germline): SGHTA, FQGNSA. CDR3 length: 15 amino acids. CDR3 bases: TGTGCCAGCAGCTTAGGGCACCGTCGCTCACAACAGCCTCACTTT. This encodes CASSLGHRRSQQPHF. Combining the CDR3 with reference TRBV7-2 and TRBJ1-6 gives the whole variable domain GAGVSQSPSNKVTEKGKDVELRCDPISGHTALYWYRQSLGQGLEFLIYFQGNSAPDKSGLPSDRFSAERTGGSVSTLTIQRTQQEDSAVYLCASSLGHRRSQQPHFGNGTRLTVT.

The chain couples TRBV3-1 (or the pseudogene TRBV3-2) to TRBJ2-3; 8 bases agree with TRBD2. The germline gives CDR1 LGHDT, CDR2 YNNKEL (reference sequence). CDR3 length equals 15 residues. Trimming cost V 4 bases and J 6 bases; bases outside gene matches: 9. The CDR3 region has the DNA TGTGCCAGCAGCCCCCTCCCGGCTAGCGGGGATACGCAGTATTTT. It yields the protein CASSPLPASGDTQYF.

Comment on this clone: Additional DNA sequences in this sample encode the identical CDR3. The chain employs TRBV3-1 (or the pseudogene TRBV3-2) and TRBJ2-7, with D maybe TRBD1 (6 bases). Trimming pared 3 bases from V and 5 bases from J, leaving 8 bases between. CDR1 is LGHDT and CDR2 is YNNKEL in the germline V gene (reference sequence). CDR3 length equals 12 residues. CDR3 region: CASSQGAHEQYF. Written as DNA, the CDR3 is TGTGCCAGCAGCCAGGGGGCGCACGAGCAGTACTTC.

The V and J genes are TRBV5-6 and TRBJ1-1; TRBD1 aligns across 8 bases. This CDR3 is built from 13 residues. Germline V gene lookup returns CDR1 SGHDT and CDR2 YYEEEE. With V trimmed by 7 bases and J by 4 bases, 6 bases remained unmatched. The CDR3 protein is CASEDRVFTEAFF. The CDR3 DNA is TGTGCCAGCGAGGACAGGGTTTTCACTGAAGCTTTCTTT.

The V call is TRBV11-3, the J call TRBJ2-3, with a tentative D call TRBD2 (5 bases). The CDR3 is made up of 14 amino acids. Germline values: CDR1 SGHNT, CDR2 YENEEA. Trimming stripped 3 bases from V and 2 bases from J, with 9 bases between. The CDR3 spells CASSFSGSTDTQYF. The CDR3 coding sequence is TGTGCCAGCAGCTTCAGCGGTTCCACAGATACGCAGTATTTT.